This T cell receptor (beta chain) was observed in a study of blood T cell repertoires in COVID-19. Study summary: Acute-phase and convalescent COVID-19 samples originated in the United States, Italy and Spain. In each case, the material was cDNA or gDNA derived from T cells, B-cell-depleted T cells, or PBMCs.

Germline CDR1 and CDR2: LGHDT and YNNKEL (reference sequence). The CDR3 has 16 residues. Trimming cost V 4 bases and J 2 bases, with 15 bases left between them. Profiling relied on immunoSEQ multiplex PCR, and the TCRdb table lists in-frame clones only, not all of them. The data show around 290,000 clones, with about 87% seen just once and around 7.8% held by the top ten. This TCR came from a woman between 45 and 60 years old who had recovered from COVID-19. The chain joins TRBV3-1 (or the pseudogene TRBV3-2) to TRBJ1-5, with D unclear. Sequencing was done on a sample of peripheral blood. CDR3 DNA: TGTGCCAGCAGCCTACGGGAATCGGGAGGCAATCAGCCCCAGCATTTT. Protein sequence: CASSLRESGGNQPQHF.